These 27 T cell receptor beta chains originate from one sample sequenced in a study of tumor and adjacent non-tumor tissue in lung cancer (dated by TCRdb to the late 2010s). Library method: multiplex PCR. Instrument used: Illumina HiSeq 2500. TCRbeta libraries were constructed through three rounds of nested PCR with primers (Table S4) according to protocols modified from ARM-PCR. The public reads were reprocessed in TCRdb via fastp at Q25 and MiXCR, keeping in-frame beta chains. Each record represents a unique CDR3 protein, reported with the most common genes and DNA among its rows. The sample data list fewer than 75,000 distinct CDR3 sequences, and approximately 73% of these were observed just once. The top ten clones comprise around 43% of the sample. RNA was extracted from bulk unsorted tissue and checked for quality with a NanoDrop ND-1000 and an Agilent 2100. The normal lung samples consisted of distant non-tumor tissue collected more than 3 cm from the tumor edge.

Sequencing was done on a sample of distant non-tumor lung tissue. The receptors come from a man between 60 and 75 years old with non-small cell lung cancer.

A word on this clonotype: A much larger clonotype is one base distant, so this may be a read error. The V call is TRBV9, the J call TRBJ1-3; D remains ambiguous. CDR1 and CDR2 from the germline V gene are SGDLS and YYNGEE. The germline V and J ends were trimmed by 2 bases and 0 bases, with 6 bases remaining between them. The CDR3 consists of 14 residues. CDR3 sequence (DNA): TGTGCCAGCAGCGTGGGGAGCTCTGGAAACACCATATATTTT. Amino acids: CASSVGSSGNTIYF.

J is TRBJ1-5 and V is TRBV6-5; D may be TRBD1 (6 bases). V lost 5 bases and J lost 5, with 16 bases in between. Per germline, CDR1 MNHEY and CDR2 SVGAGI. This CDR3 is 15 amino acids long. The CDR3, as DNA: TGTGCCAGCAGTCCCACCATAAGGGGGGATCAGCCCCAGCATTTT. Encoded protein: CASSPTIRGDQPQHF.

Points on this clonotype: No DNA is shown, since the ends of the CDR3 on it are uncertain; the CDR3 is the one TCRdb lists. The rearrangement joins TRBV5-4 to TRBJ2-2. Germline V gene data show CDR1 as SGHNT and CDR2 as YYREEE (reference sequence). The CDR3 spans 13 residues, counting both ends. This CDR3 is CASTLADTGSCFF.

Comments on this clonotype: The germline gene is not matched at one end of the junction; a read error may be the cause. This rearrangement joins TRBV4-2 to TRBJ2-1; no clear D. CDR1 and CDR2 (germline): LGHNA, YNFKEQ. The CDR3 length is 12 residues. DNA of the CDR3: TGTGCCAGCAGCCGAGATCCTCGTGAGCTGTTCTTC. Amino acids: CASSRDPRELFF.

This clonotype was counted only a few times. Compared with germline, one end of the junction differs, possibly owing to a read error. The V call is TRBV7-8, the J call TRBJ2-7; D not resolved. CDR3 size: 14 residues. Germline V gives CDR1 SGHVS, CDR2 FQNEAQ. In DNA form, the CDR3 reads TGTGCCAGCAGCTTAGTCACGCAGTCCTACGAGCAGCACTTC. This translates into CASSLVTQSYEQHF.

This clonotype showed up just a few times. This rearrangement joins TRBV5-1 to TRBJ2-1; 9 nucleotides align to TRBD1. Trimming at V came to 1 base and at J to 6 bases, leaving 5 bases not matched to a gene. The CDR3 length is 15 residues. From germline, CDR1 is SGHRS and CDR2 YFSETQ. In DNA, the CDR3 is TGCGCCAGCAGCTTGACCGTGACAGGGGGCAATGAGCAGTTCTTC. Residues: CASSLTVTGGNEQFF.

CDR3 nucleotides: TGTGCCAGCAGTGGCGGAGGTGTAGAGGGCTACGAGCAGTACTTC. It encodes CASSGGGVEGYEQYF. V gene TRBV25-1 combines with J gene TRBJ2-7; D may be TRBD2 (5 bases). This CDR3 is 15 amino acids long. Trimming pared 4 bases from V and 3 bases from J, leaving 16 bases between. Looked up from germline, CDR1 is MGHDK and CDR2 is SYGVNS.

This clonotype showed up just once. The chain carries TRBV29-1 and TRBJ2-7; tentative D call: TRBD2 (5 bases). This CDR3 comprises 12 residues. V lost 6 bases, J lost 6 bases, and 15 bases lay in between. Germline CDR1 and CDR2: SQVTM and ANQGSEA. The CDR3 here is CSVKRETGEQYF. CDR3 sequence (DNA): TGCAGCGTAAAACGGGAAACGGGCGAGCAGTACTTC.

This clonotype was counted between two and nine times. This may be a read error: a much more frequent sequence differs by one nucleotide. The chain carries TRBV20-1 and TRBJ2-1; 10 nucleotides line up with TRBD2. This CDR3 contains 18 residues. The trim removed 4 bases at V and 9 bases at J, leaving 21 bases unmatched. Looked up from germline, CDR1 is DFQATT and CDR2 is SNEGSKA (reference sequence). The CDR3 region has the DNA TGCAGTGCTATTTCCCCCCTCGGACTTAGCGGGAGGACTTTTGAGCAGTTCTTC. Translating gives CSAISPLGLSGRTFEQFF.

As for this clonotype: An end of the junction differs from the germline gene, which may be a read error. V usage is TRBV20-1 and J usage is TRBJ2-1; no clear D gene. This CDR3 has 14 amino acids. CDR1 DFQATT and CDR2 SNEGSKA come from the germline V gene (reference sequence). The CDR3 coding sequence is TGCAGTGCTAGAGATCAACGGATTAGCCATGAGCCATTATTC. As protein: CSARDQRISHEPLF.

This clonotype came up a few times. This sequence joins TRBV29-1 and TRBJ2-1, with 10 positions matching TRBD2. Trimming removed 0 bases from V and 4 bases from J; junction bases left unmatched: 6. CDR1 and CDR2 (germline): SQVTM, ANQGSEA. The CDR3 consists of 16 residues. The CDR3 region has the DNA TGCAGCGTTGAAGATCCCCAGCGGGAGGGTTACAATGAGCAGTTCTTC. Its protein is CSVEDPQREGYNEQFF.

The V and J genes are TRBV7-9 and TRBJ2-3, with D possibly being TRBD2 (5 bases). The germline V and J ends were trimmed by 7 bases and 0 bases, with 20 bases remaining between them. The CDR3 consists of 17 residues. CDR1 and CDR2 from the germline V gene are SEHNR and FQNEAQ (reference sequence). DNA for the CDR3: TGTGCCAGCAACACTCCGGGGTCGGGCGGTAGCACAGATACGCAGTATTTT. Translating gives CASNTPGSGGSTDTQYF.

The chain has TRBV6-1 and TRBJ2-5, with 7 bases matching TRBD2. CDR1 and CDR2 from the germline V gene are MNHNS and SASEGT. This CDR3 has 14 amino acids. J gave up 2 bases and V 10 bases, and 10 bases lay outside the gene matches. The CDR3 DNA is TGTGCCATTGGCGGGAGACCGGCACAAGAGACCCAGTACTTC. This sequence encodes CAIGGRPAQETQYF.

This clonotype came up a few times. Compared with germline, one end of the junction differs, possibly owing to a read error. This chain links TRBV4-2 with TRBJ2-7, with TRBD1 identical over 9 bases. CDR1 LGHNA and CDR2 YNFKEQ come from the germline V gene. CDR3 length equals 14 residues. The CDR3 sequence: CASSPTGGRDDQYF. In DNA form, the CDR3 reads TGTGCCAGCAGCCCGACAGGGGGTAGGGATGATCAGTACTTT.

A few counts support this clonotype. The J gene is TRBJ1-2, the V gene TRBV9; 8 bases line up with TRBD1. V gave up 3 bases and J gave up 4 bases; unmatched junction bases: 5. The V gene's germline CDR1 is SGDLS and CDR2 YYNGEE. This CDR3 is built from 14 residues. The CDR3 region is CASSDRQGPYGYTF. The CDR3 DNA reads as TGTGCCAGCAGCGACAGACAGGGGCCCTATGGCTACACCTTC.

With respect to this clonotype: Being one base from a much bigger clone, this may be a read error. The V call is TRBV5-1, the J call TRBJ2-3; TRBD2 matches at 11 bases. Germline CDR1 reads SGHRS; CDR2 reads YFSETQ. The CDR3 is 17 amino acids. DNA for the CDR3: TGCACCAGCAGCTTCATACTAGCGGGAGCCAACACAGATACGCAGTATTTT. Amino acids: CTSSFILAGANTDTQYF.

This clonotype was counted ten times or more. This chain joins TRBV24-1 and TRBJ2-5; the D gene could be TRBD1 or TRBD2 (5 bases each). Deletions cut 0 bases from V and 4 bases from J, with 14 bases between. The CDR3 totals 16 residues. Germline CDR1 reads KGHDR; CDR2 reads SFDVKD. In nucleotides, the CDR3 is TGTGCCACCAGTGATTTGAAGGGTGGGGACCTAGAGACCCAGTACTTC. Translating it yields CATSDLKGGDLETQYF.

Turning to this clonotype: Just one base apart from a much larger clone, this may be a read error. Written as DNA, the CDR3 is TGTGCCAGTAGACCCCGGACAGAGGAGAGGAATGAGCAGTTCTTC. Its protein product is CASRPRTEERNEQFF. This chain connects TRBV19 to TRBJ2-1, with D possibly TRBD1 on 6 matching bases. V shed 6 bases and J shed 7 bases, with 19 bases lying between them. Looked up from germline, CDR1 is LNHDA and CDR2 is SQIVND (reference sequence). The CDR3 has 15 residues.

Worth noting for this clonotype: A clone one base away is much larger, so this may be a read error. The chain couples TRBV5-1 to TRBJ2-7; no clear D gene. The V end was cut by 3 bases, the J end by 1 base, with 11 bases between. The CDR3 loop spans 14 amino acids. CDR1 SGHRS and CDR2 YFSETQ come from the germline V gene. CDR3 DNA sequence: TGCGCCAGCAGCTCACAGTACAGTTCCTACGAGCAGTACTTC. Residues: CASSSQYSSYEQYF.

Many counts were recorded for this clonotype. The chain uses TRBV15 and TRBJ2-5; possibly TRBD1 or TRBD2 for D (5 bases each). The CDR3 is 16 amino acids. Trimming stripped 5 bases from V and 5 bases from J, with 21 bases between. Germline CDR1 reads LNHNV; CDR2 reads YYDKDF (reference sequence). The CDR3 loop reads CATSDWDVGHVETQYF. The CDR3 coding sequence is TGTGCCACCAGCGATTGGGACGTCGGTCATGTGGAGACCCAGTACTTC.

This chain uses TRBV6-6 with TRBJ2-3; 9 bases map to TRBD2. V was pared by 8 bases and J by 8 bases, with 17 bases of the junction left unmatched. The CDR3 extends over 16 amino acids. Germline V gene data show CDR1 as MNHNY and CDR2 as SVGAGI (reference sequence). The CDR3 region has the DNA TGTGCCAGCGCAATGACTAGCGGAGACCTCTCAGGTACGCAGTATTTT. Its translation: CASAMTSGDLSGTQYF.

Regarding this clonotype: The conserved final phenylalanine or tryptophan is absent from the CDR3, which likely points to a read error. The chain employs TRBV29-1 and TRBJ2-7; D might be TRBD2 (5 bases). The CDR3 has 13 residues. Per germline, CDR1 SQVTM and CDR2 ANQGSEA. Trimming removed 7 bases from V and 4 bases from J, with 17 bases in between. The CDR3 nucleotides read TGCAGCGCGAGGTCGGAGGCCTCTTACGAGCAGTACTAC. This gives the protein CSARSEASYEQYY.

This clonotype occurred once. A read error may be the cause here, since a much bigger clone is one base away. This chain links TRBV20-1 with TRBJ2-4, with D perhaps matching TRBD2 (5 bases). Germline V gene lookup returns CDR1 DFQATT and CDR2 SNEGSKA (reference sequence). The CDR3 consists of 12 residues. The CDR3 DNA reads TGCAGTGCTAGAGGGCCGGGAAACCTTCAGTACTTC. Protein: CSARGPGNLQYF.

A remark on this clonotype: One end of the junction varies from germline; a read error may be responsible. This sequence joins TRBV4-1 and TRBJ2-5, with D perhaps TRBD1 (5 bases). Germline-derived CDR1 and CDR2 are MGHRA and YSYEKL. This CDR3 is 12 amino acids long. CDR3 residues: CASGQQEETQYF. Here the CDR3 DNA reads TGCGCCAGCGGCCAACAGGAAGAGACCCAGTACTTC.

Points on this clonotype: It is likely a read error, because the conserved phenylalanine at the end of the CDR3 is missing. The chain combines TRBV13 with TRBJ1-1, with no clear D. V was trimmed by 2 bases and J by 5 bases, leaving 9 bases between them. The germline V gene has CDR1 PRHDT and CDR2 FYEKMQ (reference sequence). This CDR3 has 13 residues. This chain's CDR3 is CASSLRIKTEAFS. DNA for the CDR3: TGTGCCAGCAGCTTAAGGATCAAGACTGAAGCTTTCTCT.

Comment on this clonotype: One end of the junction varies from germline; a read error may be responsible. CDR3 bases: TGTGCCAGCAGTGAACGATCCCAGATTGAAAAACTGCTATTT. This gives the protein CASSERSQIEKLLF. The chain is built from TRBV6-1 and TRBJ1-4, with D uncertain. CDR1 MNHNS and CDR2 SASEGT come from the germline V gene. The CDR3 has 14 amino acids.

This chain uses TRBV6-5 with TRBJ1-2, with D perhaps TRBD1 (5 bases). V lost 9 bases, J lost 5 bases, and 22 bases lay in between. This CDR3 spans 15 amino acids. Germline V gene sequence: CDR1 MNHEY, CDR2 SVGAGI. In DNA form, the CDR3 reads TGTGCCAGTAATTACTCCAACCAGGGATGGTATGGCTACACCTTC. Protein sequence: CASNYSNQGWYGYTF.